This TCR beta chain was sequenced during a study of vaccination and CD4 T cells after COVID-19. For the study at large: Recovered patients in the cohort numbered six men and four women, two of them Hispanic.

Sequenced with the Oncomine TCR Beta short-read assay was DNA taken from cultured CD4+ T cells. It was cultured CD4+ T cells from which genomic DNA was extracted. TCRdb itself ran the PCR reads through MiXCR, one entry per CDR3 protein. The sample contains about 7,200 distinct CDR3 sequences, over 40% of which appear only once. As for this clonotype: The antigen is not known.

The treatment denotes: approximately nine-day PBMC culture with coronavirus spike peptide pools or control peptides (ViraFEST assay). The unexposed donor gave CD4+ T cells before the COVID-19 pandemic (2011-2018). V was shortened by 2 bases and J by 2 bases, with 10 bases between the two germline ends. CDR3 length equals 15 residues. Input material: CD4+ T cells from blood, cultured in vitro. V gene TRBV12-3 or TRBV12-4 combines with J gene TRBJ1-5, with D tentatively TRBD1 (6 bases). This sequence originates from a human donor in good health. The CDR3 DNA reads TGTGCCAGCAGTTTATGGGGGCAAGGCAATCAGCCCCAGCATTTT. The encoded protein is CASSLWGQGNQPQHF.